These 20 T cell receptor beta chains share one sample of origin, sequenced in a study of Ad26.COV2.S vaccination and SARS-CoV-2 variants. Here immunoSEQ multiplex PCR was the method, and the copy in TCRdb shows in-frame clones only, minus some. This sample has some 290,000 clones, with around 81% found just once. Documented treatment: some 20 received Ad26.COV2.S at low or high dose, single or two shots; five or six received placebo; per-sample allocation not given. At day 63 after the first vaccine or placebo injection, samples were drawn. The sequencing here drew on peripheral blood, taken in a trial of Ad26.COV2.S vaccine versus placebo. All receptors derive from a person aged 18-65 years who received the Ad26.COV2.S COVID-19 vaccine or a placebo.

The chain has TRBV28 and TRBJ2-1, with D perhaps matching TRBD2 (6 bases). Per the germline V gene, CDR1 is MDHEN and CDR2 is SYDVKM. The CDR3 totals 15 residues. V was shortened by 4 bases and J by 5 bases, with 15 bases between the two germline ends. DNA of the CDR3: TGTGCCAGCAGTTACGGGACGCGCGGGAACAATGAGCAGTTCTTC. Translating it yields CASSYGTRGNNEQFF. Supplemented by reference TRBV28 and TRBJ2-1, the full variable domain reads DVKVTQSSRYLVKRTGEKVFLECVQDMDHENMFWYRQDPGLGLRLIYFSYDVKMKEKGDIPEGYSVSREKKERFSLILESASTNQTSMYLCASSYGTRGNNEQFFGPGTRLTVL.

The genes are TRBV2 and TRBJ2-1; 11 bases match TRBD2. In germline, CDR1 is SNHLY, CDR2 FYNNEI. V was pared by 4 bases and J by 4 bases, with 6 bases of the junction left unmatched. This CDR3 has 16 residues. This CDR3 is CASSGRGTSGYNEQFF. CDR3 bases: TGTGCCAGCAGTGGAAGAGGGACTAGCGGTTACAATGAGCAGTTCTTC.

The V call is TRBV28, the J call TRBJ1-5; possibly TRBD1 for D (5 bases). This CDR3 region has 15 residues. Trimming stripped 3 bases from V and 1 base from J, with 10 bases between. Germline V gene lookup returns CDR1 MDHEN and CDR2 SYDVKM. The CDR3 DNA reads TGTGCCAGCAGTTTGGCTGGGGGAAGCAATCAGCCCCAGCATTTT. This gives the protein CASSLAGGSNQPQHF.

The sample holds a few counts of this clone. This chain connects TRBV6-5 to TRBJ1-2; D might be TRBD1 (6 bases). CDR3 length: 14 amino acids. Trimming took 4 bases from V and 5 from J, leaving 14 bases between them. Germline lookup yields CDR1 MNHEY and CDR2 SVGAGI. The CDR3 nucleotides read TGTGCCAGCAGTTTACGACAGGCAGAGTATGGCTACACCTTC. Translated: CASSLRQAEYGYTF.

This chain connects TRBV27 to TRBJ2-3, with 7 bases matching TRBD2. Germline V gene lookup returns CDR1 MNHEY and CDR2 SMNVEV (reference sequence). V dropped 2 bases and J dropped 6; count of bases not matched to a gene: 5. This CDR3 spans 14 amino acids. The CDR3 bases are TGTGCCAGCAGTTTACGACTAGCCTACGATACGCAGTATTTT. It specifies CASSLRLAYDTQYF.

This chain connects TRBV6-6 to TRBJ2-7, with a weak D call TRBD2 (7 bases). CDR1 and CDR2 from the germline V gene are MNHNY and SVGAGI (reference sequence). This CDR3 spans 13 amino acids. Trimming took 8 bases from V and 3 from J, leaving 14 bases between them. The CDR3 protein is CASSKGGGYEQYF. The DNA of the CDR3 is TGTGCCAGCTCTAAGGGGGGGGGCTACGAGCAGTACTTC.

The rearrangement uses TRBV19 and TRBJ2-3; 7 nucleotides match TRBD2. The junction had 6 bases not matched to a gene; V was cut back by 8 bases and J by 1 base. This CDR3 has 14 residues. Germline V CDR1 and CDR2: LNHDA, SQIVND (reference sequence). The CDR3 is CASSGSGGTDTQYF. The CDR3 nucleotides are TGTGCCAGTTCAGGGAGCGGGGGCACAGATACGCAGTATTTT.

The CDR3 region is CATEIDRAYNSPLHF. As DNA, the CDR3 is TGTGCCACCGAGATAGACAGGGCCTATAATTCACCCCTCCACTTT. The rearrangement links TRBV5-8 to TRBJ1-6, with TRBD1 identical over 7 bases. Germline values: CDR1 SGHTS, CDR2 YDEGEE. CDR3 size: 15 residues. V lost 9 bases and J lost 2; bases outside the gene matches: 8.

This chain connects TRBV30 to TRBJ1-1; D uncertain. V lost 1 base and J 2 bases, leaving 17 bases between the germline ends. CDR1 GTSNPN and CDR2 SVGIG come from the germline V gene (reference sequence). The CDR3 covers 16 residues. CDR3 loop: CAWSDTVHATNTEAFF. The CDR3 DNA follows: TGTGCCTGGAGTGACACCGTACACGCTACCAACACTGAAGCTTTCTTT.

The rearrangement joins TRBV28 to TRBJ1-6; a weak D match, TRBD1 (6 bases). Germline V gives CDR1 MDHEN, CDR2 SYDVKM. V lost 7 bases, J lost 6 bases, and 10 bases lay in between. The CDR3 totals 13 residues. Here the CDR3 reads CASTDRVNSPLHF. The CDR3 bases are TGTGCCAGCACGGACAGAGTTAATTCACCCCTCCACTTT. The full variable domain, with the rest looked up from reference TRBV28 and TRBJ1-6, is DVKVTQSSRYLVKRTGEKVFLECVQDMDHENMFWYRQDPGLGLRLIYFSYDVKMKEKGDIPEGYSVSREKKERFSLILESASTNQTSMYLCASTDRVNSPLHFGNGTRLTVT.

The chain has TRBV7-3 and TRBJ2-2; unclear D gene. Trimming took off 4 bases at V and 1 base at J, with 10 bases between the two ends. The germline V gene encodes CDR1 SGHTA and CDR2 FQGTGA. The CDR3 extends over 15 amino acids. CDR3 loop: CASSSGSLNTGELFF. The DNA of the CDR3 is TGTGCCAGCAGCTCCGGGTCCCTGAACACCGGGGAGCTGTTTTTT.

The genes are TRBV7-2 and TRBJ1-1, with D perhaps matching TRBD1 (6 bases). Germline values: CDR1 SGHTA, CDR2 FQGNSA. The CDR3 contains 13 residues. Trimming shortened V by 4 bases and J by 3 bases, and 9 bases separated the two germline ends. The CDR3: CASSYRVDTEAFF. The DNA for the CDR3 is TGTGCCAGCAGCTACAGGGTGGACACTGAAGCTTTCTTT.

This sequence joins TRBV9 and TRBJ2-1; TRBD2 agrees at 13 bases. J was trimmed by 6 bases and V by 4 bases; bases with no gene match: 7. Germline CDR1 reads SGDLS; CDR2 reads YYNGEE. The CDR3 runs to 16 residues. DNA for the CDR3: TGTGCCAGCAGCCCCACTAGCGGGGGGGCGTTCAATGAGCAGTTCTTC. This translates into CASSPTSGGAFNEQFF.

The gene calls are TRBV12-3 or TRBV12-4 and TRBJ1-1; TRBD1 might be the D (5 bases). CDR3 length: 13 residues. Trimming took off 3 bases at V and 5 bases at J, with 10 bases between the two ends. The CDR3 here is CASSLGGETEAFF. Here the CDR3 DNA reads TGTGCCAGCAGTTTGGGGGGTGAGACTGAAGCTTTCTTT.

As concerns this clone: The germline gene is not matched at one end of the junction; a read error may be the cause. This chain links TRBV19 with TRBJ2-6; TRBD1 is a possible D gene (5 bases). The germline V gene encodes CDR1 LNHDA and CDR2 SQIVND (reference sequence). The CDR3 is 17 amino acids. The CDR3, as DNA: TGTGCCAGCAGTATGCAGGGTCCCAGCTCTGGGGCCAACGTCCTGACTTTC. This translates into CASSMQGPSSGANVLTF.

This CDR3 is CASSLVRGTGELFF. The DNA of the CDR3 is TGTGCCAGCAGCTTAGTCAGGGGAACCGGGGAGCTGTTTTTT. The chain recombines TRBV7-9 with TRBJ2-2; maybe TRBD1 (6 bases). V was trimmed by 1 base and J by 5 bases, leaving 8 bases between them. The CDR3 contains 14 residues. Germline assignment: CDR1 SEHNR and CDR2 FQNEAQ (reference sequence).

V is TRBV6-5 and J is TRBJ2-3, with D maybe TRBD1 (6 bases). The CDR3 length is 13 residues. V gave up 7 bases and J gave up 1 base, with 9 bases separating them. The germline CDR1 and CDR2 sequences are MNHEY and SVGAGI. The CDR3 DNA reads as TGTGCCAGCAAAGGACAGCGCACAGATACGCAGTATTTT. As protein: CASKGQRTDTQYF.

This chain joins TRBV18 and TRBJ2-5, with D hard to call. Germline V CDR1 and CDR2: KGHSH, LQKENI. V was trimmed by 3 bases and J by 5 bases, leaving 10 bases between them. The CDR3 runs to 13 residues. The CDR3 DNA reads TGTGCCAGCTCACCCTTCCCCGCGGAGACCCAGTACTTC. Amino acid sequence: CASSPFPAETQYF.

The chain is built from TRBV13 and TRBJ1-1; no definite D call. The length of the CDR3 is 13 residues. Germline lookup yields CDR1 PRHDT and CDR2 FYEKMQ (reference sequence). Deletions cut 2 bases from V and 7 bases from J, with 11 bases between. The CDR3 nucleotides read TGTGCCAGCAGCTTAATTGCGTTGAGTGAAGCTTTCTTT. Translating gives CASSLIALSEAFF. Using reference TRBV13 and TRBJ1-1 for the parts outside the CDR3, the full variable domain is AAGVIQSPRHLIKEKRETATLKCYPIPRHDTVYWYQQGPGQDPQFLISFYEKMQSDKGSIPDRFSAQQFSDYHSELNMSSLELGDSALYFCASSLIALSEAFFGQGTRLTVV.

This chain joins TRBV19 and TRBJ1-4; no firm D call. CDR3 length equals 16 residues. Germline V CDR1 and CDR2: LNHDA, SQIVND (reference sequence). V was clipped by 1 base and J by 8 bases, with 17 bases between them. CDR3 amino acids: CASSIGAGDFGEKLFF. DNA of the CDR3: TGTGCCAGTAGTATAGGTGCAGGTGATTTCGGCGAAAAACTGTTTTTT.